This TCR beta chain stems from a study of T-cell reconstitution after alpha-beta-depleted transplantation in children (dated by TCRdb to about 2016). General notes on the study: Using TCR repertoire profiling, the study quantitatively followed how T-cell immune reconstitution unfolded in children after TCRalphabeta/CD19-depleted allogeneic hematopoietic cell transplantation.

This sample's treatment or condition label indicates: allogeneic hematopoietic cell transplantation with graft depleted of TCRalphabeta T cells and CD19 B cells. Transplant recipients were children who received TCRalphabeta/CD19-depleted allogeneic hematopoietic cell grafts. The sample holds many counts of this clonotype. It lacks a known antigen. No quality values exist for individual bases; no much larger clone is one base distant. For CDR1 and CDR2, the germline V gene lists SGHTA and FQGTGA. V and J lose 2 bases and 4 bases, and a span of 12 bases separates them. Spanning cysteine to phenylalanine, the CDR3 consists of 15 amino acids. Just the 45-base CDR3 DNA is kept, in frame starting at base 1. The method behind the library was PCR. Instrument on record: Illumina HiSeq 2500. Molecular barcoding was employed in the preparation of TCR libraries, with unique molecular identifiers being used to normalize TCRbeta repertoire quantification. In-frame beta chains were kept once TCRdb had trimmed the public reads at Q25 with fastp and called clones with MiXCR. Identical CDR3 protein sequences are pooled into one entry, listed with their most common genes and DNA. Here the sample has about 300,000 distinct CDR3 sequences; around 10% occur a single time. Over 6% of the sample lies in the top ten.

Results the study describes overall, beyond this receptor: The apparently early alphabetaT-cell count recovery about two months after transplant was reportedly dependent on only several hundred rapidly expanded clones derived from non-depleted graft cells. Hyperexpanded clone frequencies declined over subsequent months; after one year, T-cell counts and TCRbeta diversity were mostly attributed to newly produced T cells. In some patients, the high TCRbeta diversity seen at day 60 was put down to recipient T cells and intrathymic progenitors that had survived conditioning.

The sample consisted of PBMCs, taken before TCRalphabeta/CD19-depleted stem cell transplant. The TCR was taken from a boy in the first two years of life with acute myeloid leukemia, due to receive a stem cell transplant. Rearrangement joined TRBV7-3 to TRBJ2-1, with no confident D gene call. The CDR3 amino acid sequence is: CASSLDNSQYNEQFF. The DNA reads TGTGCCAGCAGCTTAGACAACAGCCAATACAATGAGCAGTTCTTC.